These 28 T cell receptor beta chains share one sample of origin, sequenced in a study of OX40 agonist ivuxolimab in advanced cancers. Data came from immunoSEQ multiplex PCR; TCRdb stores just in-frame clones and leaves some out. The table has fewer than 90,000 clones, around nine tenths seen once. Sequenced material: CD4+ or CD8+ T cells sorted from blood, taken in a trial of the OX40 agonist ivuxolimab. These receptors were taken from an adult with an advanced solid tumor such as melanoma, head and neck, liver or kidney cancer.

The chain employs TRBV5-1 and TRBJ2-7; D remains ambiguous. Germline V CDR1 and CDR2: SGHRS, YFSETQ. The CDR3 is made up of 14 amino acids. V gave up 1 base and J gave up 0 bases, with 8 bases separating them. CDR3 sequence reads: CASSLFASSYEQYF. DNA for the CDR3: TGCGCCAGCAGCTTGTTCGCGAGCTCCTACGAGCAGTACTTC. The variable domain in full, with the rest retrieved from reference TRBV5-1 and TRBJ2-7, is KAGVTQTPRYLIKTRGQQVTLSCSPISGHRSVSWYQQTPGQGLQFLFEYFSETQRNKGNFPGRFSGRQFSNSRSEMNVSTLELGDSALYLCASSLFASSYEQYFGPGTRLTVT.

The chain uses TRBV10-3 and TRBJ1-1, with a tentative D call TRBD1 (5 bases). CDR1 and CDR2 (germline): ENHRY, SYGVKD. This CDR3 is 14 amino acids long. Trimming left V 8 bases short and J 0 bases short, with 13 bases between. CDR3 protein: CAISPGTLNTEAFF. The CDR3 DNA sequence: TGTGCCATCTCCCCAGGGACCCTGAACACTGAAGCTTTCTTT.

The chain has TRBV28 and TRBJ1-5, with 7 bases lining up with TRBD1. Germline values: CDR1 MDHEN, CDR2 SYDVKM. V trimming: 2 bases; J trimming: 3 bases; junction bases outside the gene matches: 7. The CDR3 is 16 amino acids. This CDR3 is CASSLQTGVPNQPQHF. Here the CDR3 DNA reads TGTGCCAGCAGTTTACAAACAGGGGTCCCCAATCAGCCCCAGCATTTT.

The chain has TRBV27 and TRBJ2-5, with TRBD2 identical over 7 bases. The CDR3 runs 14 residues. Germline-derived CDR1 and CDR2 are MNHEY and SMNVEV (reference sequence). V gave up 5 bases and J gave up 5 bases; unmatched junction bases: 8. CDR3 sequence reads: CASSPRWGGETQYF. In DNA, the CDR3 is TGTGCCAGCAGTCCCCGATGGGGGGGGGAGACCCAGTACTTC.

This rearrangement joins TRBV2 to TRBJ2-7; 9 bases are a match to TRBD1. The ends lost 6 bases at V and 7 bases at J; junction bases unmatched: 4. Germline lookup yields CDR1 SNHLY and CDR2 FYNNEI. The CDR3 has 12 amino acids. The CDR3 protein is CASRQGAEEQYF. As DNA, the CDR3 is TGTGCCAGCAGACAGGGGGCGGAGGAGCAGTACTTC.

This chain links TRBV30 with TRBJ2-7; possibly TRBD2 for D (6 bases). Germline CDR1 is GTSNPN and CDR2 is SVGIG (reference sequence). V was trimmed by 3 bases and J by 4 bases, leaving 16 bases between them. CDR3 length equals 14 residues. The CDR3 is CAWSQSSEGYEQYF. DNA for the CDR3: TGTGCCTGGAGCCAATCCTCGGAGGGGTACGAGCAGTACTTC.

The rearrangement joins TRBV28 to TRBJ2-5; D may correspond to TRBD1 or TRBD2 (6 bases each). Trimming took off 8 bases at V and 3 bases at J, with 13 bases between the two ends. The germline V gene encodes CDR1 MDHEN and CDR2 SYDVKM. CDR3 length: 13 amino acids. This CDR3 is CASAGHRKETQYF. For the CDR3, the DNA is TGTGCCAGCGCGGGACATCGAAAAGAGACCCAGTACTTC.

This clone has a single count. CDR3 nucleotides: TGTGCCAGCAGCCAGGGGACTACACGCAAGCAGTTCTTC. Amino acid sequence: CASSQGTTRKQFF. The chain has TRBV4-2 and TRBJ2-1; 7 bases are a match to TRBD2. CDR1 is LGHNA, CDR2 YNFKEQ, per germline. CDR3 length: 13 amino acids. V was pared by 3 bases and J by 11 bases, with 7 bases of the junction left unmatched.

V is TRBV7-9 and J is TRBJ2-1; maybe TRBD1 (6 bases). Deletions cut 5 bases from V and 6 bases from J, with 17 bases between. Germline values: CDR1 SEHNR, CDR2 FQNEAQ (reference sequence). This CDR3 contains 15 residues. The CDR3 reads CASSGPGPRGNEQFF. The CDR3 coding sequence is TGTGCCAGCAGCGGACCGGGACCCAGGGGCAATGAGCAGTTCTTC.

V and J are TRBV10-2 and TRBJ2-7; unclear D gene. Germline CDR1 is WSHSY and CDR2 is SAAADI. The V end was cut by 6 bases, the J end by 3 bases, with 9 bases between. This CDR3 region has 12 residues. CDR3 coding DNA: TGCGCCAGCAGCTACACTCTCTACGAGCAGTACTTC. Translation: CASSYTLYEQYF.

V gene TRBV11-3 combines with J gene TRBJ2-7; perhaps D is TRBD1 or TRBD2 (6 bases each). The germline V and J ends were trimmed by 1 base and 6 bases, with 19 bases remaining between them. CDR3 length: 16 amino acids. The germline V gene has CDR1 SGHNT and CDR2 YENEEA. The CDR3 DNA is TGTGCCAGCAGCTTAGGGACCGGGGGCAACCCCTCCGAGCAGTACTTC. Its protein product is CASSLGTGGNPSEQYF.

The V call is TRBV11-2, the J call TRBJ2-6, with D unclear. Germline V gives CDR1 SGHAT, CDR2 FQNNGV. Trimming stripped 6 bases from V and 4 bases from J, with 13 bases between. This CDR3 has 15 amino acids. The CDR3 DNA reads as TGTGCCAGCAGGTCCCCCGTGTCCGGGGCCAACGTCCTGACTTTC. Amino acids: CASRSPVSGANVLTF.

This chain joins TRBV19 and TRBJ2-7; D may correspond to TRBD1 or TRBD2 (5 bases each). V lost 6 bases, J lost 5 bases, and 20 bases lay in between. Germline V CDR1 and CDR2: LNHDA, SQIVND (reference sequence). This CDR3 is built from 15 residues. CDR3 sequence reads: CASSNAGTAVNEQYF. CDR3 DNA: TGTGCCAGTAGCAACGCTGGGACGGCAGTCAACGAGCAGTACTTC.

J is TRBJ2-6 and V is TRBV7-9; no definite D call. The CDR3 totals 15 residues. V dropped 1 base and J dropped 1 base, with 5 bases sitting between them. CDR1 SEHNR and CDR2 FQNEAQ come from the germline V gene (reference sequence). CDR3 coding DNA: TGTGCCAGCAGCTTAGGGGTTTCTGGGGCCAACGTCCTGACTTTC. Protein: CASSLGVSGANVLTF.

V gene TRBV5-1 combines with J gene TRBJ1-1; 11 bases map to TRBD1. The CDR3 runs 15 residues. The ends lost 2 bases at V and 5 bases at J; junction bases unmatched: 5. Per the germline V gene, CDR1 is SGHRS and CDR2 is YFSETQ. CDR3 nucleotides: TGCGCCAGCAGCTTCGGGACAGGGGGACATACTGAAGCTTTCTTT. It codes for CASSFGTGGHTEAFF.

This chain connects TRBV28 to TRBJ1-1; possibly TRBD1 for D (6 bases). Between the trimmed V and J ends, which lost 2 bases and 5 bases, there was a span of 9 bases. Germline V gene data show CDR1 as MDHEN and CDR2 as SYDVKM. This CDR3 region has 13 residues. The CDR3: CASSLPGVTEAFF. The CDR3 DNA is TGTGCCAGCAGTTTACCAGGGGTGACTGAAGCTTTCTTT.

The chain has TRBV27 and TRBJ2-1, with 10 bases lining up with TRBD2. Germline V lookup: CDR1 MNHEY, CDR2 SMNVEV (reference sequence). The CDR3 totals 16 residues. J lost 12 bases, V lost 1 base, and 12 bases had no gene match. Here the CDR3 DNA reads TGTGCCAGCAGTTTATTTACTCCAGCGGGAGGGCCGGGGCAGTTCTTC. This codes for CASSLFTPAGGPGQFF.

The DNA for the CDR3 is TGCGCCAGCAGCTTGTCGGGGGATTACAATGAGCAGTTCTTC. Translating gives CASSLSGDYNEQFF. The chain recombines TRBV5-1 with TRBJ2-1, with TRBD2 as a possible D gene (6 bases). V was clipped by 1 base and J by 4 bases, with 9 bases between them. The CDR3 extends over 14 amino acids. CDR1 and CDR2 (germline): SGHRS, YFSETQ.

This rearrangement joins TRBV29-1 to TRBJ2-3, with no clear D. The CDR3 loop spans 10 amino acids. V lost 7 bases and J lost 2, with 4 bases in between. Germline CDR1 and CDR2: SQVTM and ANQGSEA. The CDR3 DNA follows: TGCAGCGCCTTCACAGATACGCAGTATTTT. The encoded protein is CSAFTDTQYF.

The chain uses TRBV28 and TRBJ2-1, with D perhaps TRBD1 (5 bases). Germline CDR1 is MDHEN and CDR2 is SYDVKM. Trimming took 6 bases from V and 5 from J, leaving 11 bases between them. The CDR3 totals 13 residues. The DNA for the CDR3 is TGTGCCAGCAGAGGGGCCCTGAACAATGAGCAGTTCTTC. Translation: CASRGALNNEQFF.

The rearrangement links TRBV19 to TRBJ1-1; D is unresolved. Looked up from germline, CDR1 is LNHDA and CDR2 is SQIVND (reference sequence). V shed 5 bases and J shed 3 bases, with 10 bases lying between them. The CDR3 runs 13 residues. Here the CDR3 DNA reads TGTGCCAGTAGTCTAGTATCGGACACTGAAGCTTTCTTT. It translates to CASSLVSDTEAFF.

A few counts support this clone. This chain connects TRBV6-6 to TRBJ2-7; 7 bases line up with TRBD2. CDR1 is MNHNY, CDR2 SVGAGI, per germline (reference sequence). This CDR3 contains 14 residues. Trimming took 5 bases from V and 2 from J; bases not matched to a gene: 6. CDR3 residues: CASSPPGGTYEQYF. The CDR3 DNA is TGTGCCAGCAGTCCCCCCGGGGGGACCTACGAGCAGTACTTC.

V gene TRBV6-4 combines with J gene TRBJ2-7; the D gene is possibly TRBD1 (6 bases). The CDR3 length is 13 residues. The V gene's germline CDR1 is MRHNA and CDR2 SNTAGT. DNA of the CDR3: TGTGCACAAATTAGACTACCAGGGGACGAGCAGTACTTC. Translation: CAQIRLPGDEQYF.

The chain uses TRBV7-9 and TRBJ1-2, with 9 nucleotides matching TRBD1. The CDR3 is 13 residues long. The ends lost 5 bases at V and 4 bases at J; junction bases unmatched: 2. Germline V gives CDR1 SEHNR, CDR2 FQNEAQ (reference sequence). The CDR3 DNA reads TGTGCCAGCAGCACAGGGGGCGGCTATGGCTACACCTTC. Its protein is CASSTGGGYGYTF.

The V and J genes are TRBV19 and TRBJ2-2; a weak D match, TRBD2 (7 bases). The CDR3 covers 18 residues. Germline lookup yields CDR1 LNHDA and CDR2 SQIVND (reference sequence). V shed 5 bases and J shed 3 bases, with 22 bases lying between them. The CDR3 bases are TGTGCCAGTAGTTTCGGACGAATTGCGGGGGCCCACACCGGGGAGCTGTTTTTT. This codes for CASSFGRIAGAHTGELFF.

CDR3 in amino acids: CASSHPLTYEQYF. The CDR3 DNA reads as TGCGCCAGCAGCCACCCTCTTACCTACGAGCAGTACTTC. The rearrangement uses TRBV4-1 and TRBJ2-7; no definite D call. Trimming stripped 3 bases from V and 2 bases from J, with 8 bases between. Germline CDR1 is MGHRA and CDR2 is YSYEKL. The CDR3 extends over 13 amino acids.

This clone was seen a handful of times. The chain joins TRBV15 to TRBJ2-3, with 12 bases aligning to TRBD2. Germline CDR1 LNHNV, CDR2 YYDKDF (reference sequence). The V and J ends lost 4 bases and 0 bases, in that order; junction bases with no gene match: 5. This CDR3 has 17 amino acids. CDR3 protein: CATSKLAGGASTDTQYF. In nucleotides, the CDR3 is TGTGCCACCAGCAAACTAGCGGGAGGTGCTAGCACAGATACGCAGTATTTT.

The genes are TRBV9 and TRBJ2-7, with 7 bases fitting TRBD1. Germline CDR1 is SGDLS and CDR2 is YYNGEE. V was clipped by 4 bases and J by 0 bases; unmatched bases: 7. This CDR3 has 15 residues. CDR3 DNA sequence: TGTGCCAGCAGCTCCGGGACAGATGGCTCCTACGAGCAGTACTTC. This gives the protein CASSSGTDGSYEQYF.